The subject of this entry is one T cell receptor beta chain. This specimen comes from a study of blood T cell repertoires in COVID-19. Profiled with immunoSEQ multiplex PCR; TCRdb holds only in-frame clones, not every one. This sample has more than 200,000 clones, with 88% found just once. Germline V gene data show CDR1 as KGHDR and CDR2 as SFDVKD. V lost 3 bases and J 6 bases, leaving 17 bases between the germline ends. The length of the CDR3 is 15 residues. The sequenced sample consisted of peripheral blood. This clonotype originated in a man between 65 and 79 years old with acute or convalescent COVID-19. The genes are TRBV24-1 and TRBJ2-7, with D possibly matching TRBD2 (5 bases). This chain's CDR3 is CATSDASGGSGEQYF. CDR3 nucleotide sequence: TGTGCCACCAGTGATGCAAGCGGTGGGTCTGGCGAGCAGTACTTC.